These 15 T cell receptor beta chains came from one sample sequenced in a study of cytomegalovirus exposure and HLA in healthy donors. The primer mix had 60 Vbeta and 13 Jbeta primers. Clones were read by immunoSEQ multiplex PCR, and TCRdb kept only the in-frame ones, dropping some. The data show over 150,000 clones, more than 75% seen once. The material sequenced was PBMCs. The receptors originated from a woman aged 40 to 55 in good health and CMV-seropositive.

This rearrangement joins TRBV7-9 to TRBJ2-7, with 13 bases identical to TRBD2. V gave up 3 bases and J gave up 5 bases; unmatched junction bases: 7. The CDR3 is 16 residues long. Germline V lookup: CDR1 SEHNR, CDR2 FQNEAQ (reference sequence). The CDR3 DNA is TGTGCCAGCAGCTTTTGGACTAGCGGGAGTAGAGACGAGCAGTACTTC. Encoded protein: CASSFWTSGSRDEQYF.

V gene TRBV7-6 combines with J gene TRBJ2-2; D is perhaps TRBD1 (5 bases). Between the trimmed V and J ends, which lost 5 bases and 7 bases, there was a span of 17 bases. The CDR3 consists of 15 residues. The germline V gene encodes CDR1 SGHVS and CDR2 FNYEAQ. CDR3 amino acids: CASSQGAHWVGELFF. CDR3 sequence (DNA): TGTGCCAGCAGCCAGGGTGCGCATTGGGTCGGGGAGCTGTTTTTT.

V is TRBV5-4 and J is TRBJ2-7, with TRBD1 matching over 10 bases. Trimming at V came to 2 bases and at J to 4 bases, leaving 6 bases not matched to a gene. CDR3 size: 15 residues. CDR1 and CDR2 from the germline V gene are SGHNT and YYREEE (reference sequence). CDR3 nucleotide sequence: TGTGCCAGCAGCTTTCCCGGGACAGGGGTTTACGAGCAGTACTTC. It yields the protein CASSFPGTGVYEQYF.

The chain couples TRBV11-3 to TRBJ1-2, with 9 bases that match TRBD1. Germline loops: CDR1 SGHNT, CDR2 YENEEA. Germline trimming cut 5 bases from V and 5 bases from J; bases unmatched to any gene: 6. The CDR3 loop spans 14 amino acids. DNA for the CDR3: TGTGCCAGCAGCAAAAGGACAGGGGCTTATGGCTACACCTTC. Translated, it gives CASSKRTGAYGYTF.

The gene calls are TRBV7-9 and TRBJ2-2; the D gene is possibly TRBD2 (5 bases). Germline V gives CDR1 SEHNR, CDR2 FQNEAQ (reference sequence). Trimming removed 5 bases at V and 1 base at J, with 11 bases between. The CDR3 loop spans 15 amino acids. The DNA for the CDR3 is TGTGCCAGCAGCCTCCCCGAGGGGAACACCGGGGAGCTGTTTTTT. Its protein is CASSLPEGNTGELFF.

V gene TRBV4-1 combines with J gene TRBJ1-2; perhaps TRBD1 as D (6 bases). This CDR3 spans 13 amino acids. V lost 8 bases to trimming and J lost 8 bases, with 18 bases between them. Germline V gene lookup returns CDR1 MGHRA and CDR2 YSYEKL. The CDR3 reads CASGEQGSIGYTF. The CDR3 nucleotides read TGCGCCAGCGGGGAACAGGGTTCAATCGGCTACACCTTC.

The V gene is TRBV29-1, the J gene TRBJ1-1, with D possibly TRBD1 on 6 matching bases. This CDR3 has 13 residues. CDR1 is SQVTM, CDR2 ANQGSEA, per germline. Trimming removed 4 bases at V and 0 bases at J, with 9 bases between. The CDR3 loop is CSVVTGLNTEAFF. The DNA of the CDR3 is TGCAGCGTTGTGACAGGACTGAACACTGAAGCTTTCTTT. The complete variable domain, with remaining parts taken from reference TRBV29-1 and TRBJ1-1, reads SAVISQKPSRDICQRGTSLTIQCQVDSQVTMMFWYRQQPGQSLTLIATANQGSEATYESGFVIDKFPISRPNLTFSTLTVSNMSPEDSSIYLCSVVTGLNTEAFFGQGTRLTVV.

The sample holds one count of this clone. The rearrangement joins TRBV6-1 to TRBJ1-1; weak D call: TRBD1 (6 bases). Germline CDR1 reads MNHNS; CDR2 reads SASEGT. V gave up 3 bases and J gave up 5 bases, with 13 bases separating them. The CDR3 is made up of 14 amino acids. The CDR3 here is CASSDTGRGTEAFF. The CDR3 DNA sequence: TGTGCCAGCAGTGATACCGGAAGGGGGACTGAAGCTTTCTTT.

The rearrangement links TRBV27 to TRBJ1-2, with D unresolved. Germline V gives CDR1 MNHEY, CDR2 SMNVEV (reference sequence). V lost 7 bases, J lost 5 bases, and 17 bases lay in between. The CDR3 extends over 14 amino acids. The CDR3 loop reads CASTPRMPGYGYTF. The DNA for the CDR3 is TGTGCCAGCACCCCGAGGATGCCTGGGTATGGCTACACCTTC.

V and J are TRBV11-2 and TRBJ2-2, with 14 positions matching TRBD2. This CDR3 contains 16 residues. Per the germline V gene, CDR1 is SGHAT and CDR2 is FQNNGV. V lost 5 bases, J lost 7 bases, and 6 bases stayed unmatched. The CDR3: CASSPRLAGGYGELFF. The CDR3 DNA is TGTGCCAGCAGCCCCCGACTAGCGGGGGGGTACGGGGAGCTGTTTTTT.

This chain connects TRBV7-9 to TRBJ2-6, with a possible D match to TRBD2 (7 bases). V lost 3 bases and J 0 bases, leaving 18 bases between the germline ends. The CDR3 is 19 amino acids. Germline CDR1 reads SEHNR; CDR2 reads FQNEAQ (reference sequence). CDR3 sequence (DNA): TGTGCCAGCAGCTTCCGTCGGGGGGCTCACCTCTCTGGGGCCAACGTCCTGACTTTC. Its protein product is CASSFRRGAHLSGANVLTF.

V gene TRBV19 combines with J gene TRBJ2-7, with a possible D match to TRBD1 (6 bases). Per the germline V gene, CDR1 is LNHDA and CDR2 is SQIVND (reference sequence). Between the trimmed V and J ends, which lost 5 bases and 2 bases, there was a span of 10 bases. This CDR3 spans 13 amino acids. CDR3 sequence: CASSLQGPYEQYF. CDR3 coding DNA: TGTGCCAGTAGTCTACAGGGACCCTACGAGCAGTACTTC.

V is TRBV5-1 and J is TRBJ2-7; 13 bases fit TRBD2. Germline assignment: CDR1 SGHRS and CDR2 YFSETQ. The CDR3 extends over 18 amino acids. With V trimmed by 4 bases and J by 5 bases, 15 bases remained unmatched. The DNA for the CDR3 is TGCGCCAGCAGCGAGACTAGCGGGAGGAAACCCAAGTCGGACGAGCAGTACTTC. This sequence encodes CASSETSGRKPKSDEQYF.

This sequence joins TRBV7-9 and TRBJ1-4, with 9 positions matching TRBD1. The CDR3 is 17 amino acids. Germline V gene sequence: CDR1 SEHNR, CDR2 FQNEAQ (reference sequence). J was trimmed by 4 bases and V by 5 bases; bases with no gene match: 11. Written as DNA, the CDR3 is TGTGCCAGCAGCAAAAACAACCCGGGACAGGGTAATGAAAAACTGTTTTTT. Amino acids: CASSKNNPGQGNEKLFF.

The chain has TRBV7-8 and TRBJ1-5; D unresolved. The V gene lost 0 bases and the J gene lost 1 base, with 4 bases spanning the gap. Germline values: CDR1 SGHVS, CDR2 FQNEAQ. The CDR3 sequence is 14 residues long. Here the CDR3 reads CASSLASSNQPQHF. In DNA form, the CDR3 reads TGTGCCAGCAGCTTAGCTTCAAGCAATCAGCCCCAGCATTTT.